The rows below give T cell receptor beta chains drawn from one sample of a study of T cells in localized non-small cell lung cancer. Here immunoSEQ multiplex PCR was the method, and the copy in TCRdb shows in-frame clones only, minus some. Among more than 100,000 clones listed, 89% were seen once. Source: peripheral blood, taken before any cancer treatment. The source is an older female donor with stage I lung adenocarcinoma. The CDR3 runs from the conserved cysteine through the conserved F or W. Each record gives: D gene, clone size, V gene, J gene, CDR3 protein, CDR3 DNA. D genes are given only for firm matches. Clone size is stated in some rows and not others, as once, few, many or a class when expanded.

>NA|NA|TRBV28|TRBJ1-3
CASSLFGLSSGNTIYF
TGTGCCAGCAGTTTATTTGGGCTCAGCTCTGGAAACACCATATATTTT
>TRBD1|NA|TRBV19|TRBJ1-5
CATYQTGTNQPQHF
TGTGCCACTTATCAGACAGGGACTAATCAGCCCCAGCATTTT
>TRBD2|NA|TRBV11-1|TRBJ2-1
CASSLVPAGGYNEQFF
TGTGCCAGCAGCTTAGTCCCAGCGGGAGGCTACAATGAGCAGTTCTTC
>NA|once|TRBV2|TRBJ1-5
CASRRDTDQPQHF
TGTGCCAGCAGGCGGGACACCGATCAGCCCCAGCATTTT
>NA|NA|TRBV11-2|TRBJ1-1
CASSLVENTEAFF
TGTGCCAGCAGCTTAGTGGAGAACACTGAAGCTTTCTTT
>TRBD2|NA|TRBV6-4|TRBJ2-2
CASSDEERASGSTGELFF
TGTGCCAGCAGTGACGAGGAGAGGGCTAGCGGGTCCACCGGGGAGCTGTTTTTT
>TRBD2|NA|TRBV19|TRBJ2-7
CASSSPSGSKDEQYF
TGTGCCAGTAGTTCACCGAGCGGGAGTAAGGACGAGCAGTACTTC
>NA|NA|TRBV11-2|TRBJ1-1
CASSFSIGGRTEAFF
TGTGCCAGCAGCTTCTCAATTGGGGGCCGAACTGAAGCTTTCTTT
>NA|NA|TRBV9|TRBJ2-1
CASSVGAGRNNEQFF
TGTGCCAGCAGCGTTGGGGCGGGCCGGAACAATGAGCAGTTCTTC
>TRBD2|NA|TRBV27|TRBJ2-2
CASSISGRAGELFF
TGTGCCAGCAGTATTAGCGGGAGGGCCGGGGAGCTGTTTTTT
>NA|NA|TRBV9|TRBJ1-2
CASSGRDAGYTF
TGTGCCAGCAGCGGGCGGGACGCAGGCTACACCTTC
>NA|NA|TRBV7-9|TRBJ1-4
CASSPREQGDEKLFF
TGTGCCAGCAGCCCCCGTGAACAGGGCGATGAAAAACTGTTTTTT
>NA|few|TRBV5-4|TRBJ2-2
CASSQGKTGELFF
TGTGCCAGTAGCCAGGGGAAAACCGGGGAGCTGTTTTTT
>NA|NA|TRBV6-5|TRBJ1-1
CASEGQAGMEAFF
TGTGCCAGCGAGGGGCAGGCGGGGATGGAAGCTTTCTTT
>TRBD1|NA|TRBV5-1|TRBJ2-1
CASGQGTQADEQFF
TGCGCCAGCGGACAGGGGACCCAAGCGGATGAGCAGTTCTTC
>NA|NA|TRBV6-5|TRBJ2-7
CASSYSFDKSYEQYF
TGTGCCAGCAGTTACTCGTTCGACAAGTCCTACGAGCAGTACTTC
>TRBD2|few|TRBV7-3|TRBJ2-1
CASTQAGGINEQFF
TGTGCCAGCACTCAAGCGGGGGGTATCAATGAGCAGTTCTTC
>TRBD2|NA|TRBV27|TRBJ2-1
CASRRGTSGGQANEQFF
TGTGCCAGCAGACGGGGGACTAGCGGGGGGCAGGCCAATGAGCAGTTCTTC
>TRBD1|many|TRBV10-2|TRBJ2-7
CASWDRERAIPYEQYF
TGCGCCAGCTGGGACAGGGAAAGGGCGATACCCTACGAGCAGTACTTC
>NA|NA|TRBV9|TRBJ2-6
CASSVAPGANVLTF
TGTGCCAGCAGCGTAGCTCCTGGGGCCAACGTCCTGACTTTC
>NA|NA|TRBV5-1|TRBJ1-1
CASSLHPGQIDTEAFF
TGCGCCAGCAGTTTACATCCCGGACAGATAGACACTGAAGCTTTCTTT
>TRBD2|NA|TRBV9|TRBJ2-3
CASSVASGRYTDTQYF
TGTGCCAGCAGCGTAGCTAGCGGGAGGTATACAGATACGCAGTATTTT
>TRBD1|NA|TRBV7-2|TRBJ1-3
CASSDPSGDSPNTIYF
TGTGCCAGCAGCGACCCTTCTGGGGACAGTCCAAACACCATATATTTT
>NA|NA|TRBV6-5|TRBJ2-7
CVSSGGWSGVYEQYF
TGTGTCTCTTCGGGGGGCTGGTCGGGGGTATACGAGCAGTACTTC
>TRBD2|NA|TRBV6-5|TRBJ2-7
CASSYSSGTGPEQYF
TGTGCCAGCAGTTACTCGAGCGGGACGGGCCCTGAGCAGTACTTC
>NA|NA|TRBV18|TRBJ2-7
CASSPPVPGDYEQYF
TGTGCCAGCTCACCACCGGTCCCCGGGGACTACGAGCAGTACTTC
>NA|NA|TRBV19|TRBJ2-3
CASSNTLSTDTQYF
TGTGCCAGTAGTAATACACTTAGCACAGATACGCAGTATTTT
>NA|NA|TRBV28|TRBJ1-2
CASTPFSGTGANYGYTF
TGTGCCAGCACCCCCTTTTCCGGGACGGGAGCTAACTATGGCTACACCTTC
>NA|NA|TRBV7-2|TRBJ2-3
CASSLGIPTDTQYF
TGTGCCAGCAGCTTGGGAATTCCCACAGATACGCAGTATTTT
>TRBD2|NA|TRBV9|TRBJ2-7
CASSVSASGSFEQYF
TGTGCCAGCAGCGTTAGCGCTAGCGGGAGTTTCGAGCAGTACTTC
>NA|NA|TRBV5-1|TRBJ2-7
CASSEGYEQYF
TGCGCCAGCAGCGAGGGCTACGAGCAGTACTTC
>TRBD1|once|TRBV28|TRBJ1-4
CASRAGTGGEKLFF
TGTGCCAGCAGAGCCGGGACAGGGGGTGAAAAACTGTTTTTT
>NA|NA|TRBV10-2|TRBJ1-1
CASSESENTEAFF
TGCGCCAGCAGTGAGAGTGAGAACACTGAAGCTTTCTTT
>NA|NA|TRBV2|TRBJ2-1
CASLAYNEQFF
TGTGCCAGCCTAGCGTACAATGAGCAGTTCTTC
>NA|NA|TRBV6-6|TRBJ1-1
CASRKPGQGPMEAFF
TGTGCCAGCAGGAAACCGGGACAAGGACCGATGGAAGCTTTCTTT
>NA|once|TRBV19|TRBJ1-5
CASSITEDTYQPQHF
TGTGCCAGTAGTATAACGGAAGATACTTATCAGCCCCAGCATTTT
>NA|NA|TRBV2|TRBJ1-4
CASISRQNEKLFF
TGTGCCAGCATTAGCCGTCAGAATGAAAAACTGTTTTTT
>NA|NA|TRBV7-9|TRBJ2-7
CASEKQGFPFEQYF
TGTGCCAGTGAAAAACAGGGTTTTCCTTTCGAGCAGTACTTC
>TRBD1|NA|TRBV5-1|TRBJ2-1
CASSEGGNYNEQFF
TGCGCCAGCAGCGAAGGGGGCAACTACAATGAGCAGTTCTTC
>NA|NA|TRBV2|TRBJ1-4
CASDLGGMNEKLFF
TGTGCCAGCGACCTGGGTGGTATGAATGAAAAACTGTTTTTT
>NA|NA|TRBV18|TRBJ2-3
CASSTSTDTQYF
TGTGCCAGCTCAACAAGCACAGATACGCAGTATTTT
>NA|NA|TRBV29-1|TRBJ1-1
CSVASFMNTEAFF
TGCAGCGTTGCCTCGTTCATGAACACTGAAGCTTTCTTT
>NA|NA|TRBV7-9|TRBJ2-1
CASSLESATNEQFF
TGTGCCAGCAGCTTAGAATCCGCCACCAATGAGCAGTTCTTC